Below are 14 T cell receptor beta chains sequenced from a single sample in a study of shared clonotypes between healthy human individuals. Assay: immunoSEQ multiplex PCR; the TCRdb copy retains only in-frame clones and omits some. The profile shows over 950,000 clones, roughly 77% of them singletons. The specimen was memory CD4+ T cells from PBMCs. The subset: CD45RA-negative fraction. The receptors were sampled from a man in his late teens or twenties in good health. Some clones in this sample may be carry-over from other donors' samples.

The chain joins TRBV9 to TRBJ2-1; the D gene could be TRBD1 or TRBD2 (5 bases each). V lost 1 base, J lost 2 bases, and 13 bases lay in between. The CDR3 is made up of 16 amino acids. Germline-derived CDR1 and CDR2 are SGDLS and YYNGEE. In DNA form, the CDR3 reads TGTGCCAGCAGCGTACGCCCCGGGACGGCCTACAATGAGCAGTTCTTC. Translation: CASSVRPGTAYNEQFF.

V and J are TRBV29-1 and TRBJ2-7, with no clear D. The germline V and J ends were trimmed by 4 bases and 5 bases, with 9 bases remaining between them. The CDR3 consists of 11 residues. From germline, CDR1 is SQVTM and CDR2 ANQGSEA. DNA of the CDR3: TGCAGCGTTGGGTGGTTGGACGAGCAGTACTTC. Encoded protein: CSVGWLDEQYF.

This clone was seen just once. The gene calls are TRBV5-1 and TRBJ2-3, with 11 bases fitting TRBD1. J gave up 4 bases and V 4 bases, and 5 bases lay outside the gene matches. The CDR3 spans 15 residues. The germline gives CDR1 SGHRS, CDR2 YFSETQ. The CDR3 region has the DNA TGCGCCAGCAGCATAGGGACAGGGGGTCCAGATACGCAGTATTTT. Translating it yields CASSIGTGGPDTQYF. The entire variable domain, with the rest obtained from reference TRBV5-1 and TRBJ2-3, is as follows: KAGVTQTPRYLIKTRGQQVTLSCSPISGHRSVSWYQQTPGQGLQFLFEYFSETQRNKGNFPGRFSGRQFSNSRSEMNVSTLELGDSALYLCASSIGTGGPDTQYFGPGTRLTVL.

About this clone: The identical CDR3 is also encoded by other nucleotide sequences in the sample. The chain recombines TRBV4-1 with TRBJ2-5; no clear D. CDR3 length: 13 residues. CDR1 is MGHRA and CDR2 is YSYEKL in the germline V gene. V lost 3 bases, J lost 5 bases, and 10 bases lay in between. DNA for the CDR3: TGCGCCAGCAGCCACCCCGGCGGTGAGACCCAGTACTTC. The encoded protein is CASSHPGGETQYF.

This chain uses TRBV6-1 with TRBJ2-3, with TRBD2 as a possible D gene (5 bases). The V end lost 4 bases, the J end lost 0 bases, and 14 bases lay between the germline ends. The length of the CDR3 is 16 residues. From germline, CDR1 is MNHNS and CDR2 SASEGT. The CDR3 region is CASSGLSGTSTDTQYF. The CDR3 nucleotides are TGTGCCAGCAGTGGGCTCAGCGGTACTAGCACAGATACGCAGTATTTT.

The gene calls are TRBV7-2 and TRBJ2-1; 15 nucleotides match TRBD2. CDR1 SGHTA and CDR2 FQGNSA come from the germline V gene. This CDR3 contains 16 residues. Trimming cost V 7 bases and J 10 bases; bases outside gene matches: 11. The CDR3 reads CASIPLGLAGGKEQFF. In DNA form, the CDR3 reads TGTGCCAGCATCCCCCTCGGACTAGCGGGAGGGAAGGAGCAGTTCTTC. Variable domain in full (rest from reference TRBV7-2 and TRBJ2-1): GAGVSQSPSNKVTEKGKDVELRCDPISGHTALYWYRQSLGQGLEFLIYFQGNSAPDKSGLPSDRFSAERTGGSVSTLTIQRTQQEDSAVYLCASIPLGLAGGKEQFFGPGTRLTVL.

The rearrangement links TRBV9 to TRBJ1-1; TRBD1 aligns across 9 bases. CDR3 length equals 15 residues. Germline V lookup: CDR1 SGDLS, CDR2 YYNGEE. The J segment lost 6 bases and the V segment lost 3 bases, leaving 9 bases of the junction unmatched. The CDR3 spells CASSAGQGREAEAFF. The CDR3 DNA is TGTGCCAGCAGCGCCGGACAGGGGAGAGAGGCTGAAGCTTTCTTT.

This chain connects TRBV12-5 to TRBJ2-5, with 9 positions matching TRBD1. The CDR3 covers 15 residues. CDR1 is LGHNT, CDR2 FRNRAP, per germline. The J segment lost 5 bases and the V segment lost 0 bases, leaving 4 bases of the junction unmatched. DNA of the CDR3: TGTGCTAGTGGTTTGGTGGACAGGGGCCGGGAGACCCAGTACTTC. Protein: CASGLVDRGRETQYF.

This clone was found a few times. The J gene is TRBJ2-1, the V gene TRBV28; TRBD2 matches at 9 bases. Germline CDR1 MDHEN, CDR2 SYDVKM. With 2 bases clipped from V and 7 bases from J, the junction kept 9 bases outside the gene matches. CDR3 size: 16 residues. Here the CDR3 reads CASSLLAGGPRNEQFF. The DNA for the CDR3 is TGTGCCAGCAGTTTACTTGCGGGAGGGCCGAGGAATGAGCAGTTCTTC.

The J gene is TRBJ1-4, the V gene TRBV9, with no clear D. V was pared by 4 bases and J by 7 bases, with 11 bases between. The CDR3 consists of 13 residues. Germline CDR1 reads SGDLS; CDR2 reads YYNGEE. This chain's CDR3 is CASSTIVGEKLFF. The CDR3 region has the DNA TGTGCCAGCAGCACAATAGTGGGTGAAAAACTGTTTTTT.

This sequence joins TRBV18 and TRBJ2-5; D remains unclear. V was pared by 0 bases and J by 5 bases, with 16 bases between. Germline CDR1 and CDR2: KGHSH and LQKENI. This CDR3 is built from 16 residues. CDR3 amino acids: CASSPPRLLGLETQYF. In DNA form, the CDR3 reads TGTGCCAGCTCACCACCGAGGTTACTGGGATTGGAGACCCAGTACTTC.

The rearrangement uses TRBV4-2 and TRBJ1-2, with D tentatively TRBD1 (6 bases). The CDR3 has 14 amino acids. Germline V gene data show CDR1 as LGHNA and CDR2 as YNFKEQ. V shed 1 base and J shed 2 bases, with 8 bases lying between them. The CDR3 is CASSQAQGNYGYTF. The CDR3 DNA is TGTGCCAGCAGCCAAGCCCAGGGGAACTATGGCTACACCTTC.

The chain carries TRBV2 and TRBJ2-3, with 11 nucleotides matching TRBD2. This CDR3 spans 15 amino acids. The V and J ends lost 5 bases and 1 base, in that order; junction bases with no gene match: 2. Germline values: CDR1 SNHLY, CDR2 FYNNEI. For the CDR3, the DNA is TGTGCCAGCAGTTTGGGACTAGCGGGCACAGATACGCAGTATTTT. Translating it yields CASSLGLAGTDTQYF.

This chain connects TRBV11-1 to TRBJ1-1; D not resolved. The CDR3 sequence is 13 residues long. Between the trimmed V and J ends, which lost 3 bases and 6 bases, there was a span of 11 bases. CDR1 is SGHAT, CDR2 FQDESV, per germline (reference sequence). Written as DNA, the CDR3 is TGTGCCAGCAGCTTTAGGGAGACGGCTGAAGCTTTCTTT. This encodes CASSFRETAEAFF.